The 2 T cell receptor beta chains in this list originate from one sample, sequenced in a study of cytomegalovirus exposure and HLA in healthy donors (TCRdb year 2017). Library construction relied on the immunoSEQ multiplex PCR assay. Entries here come from immuneACCESS through TCRdb and include only in-frame sequences with V and J called. Some clones fail to appear in such tables; in the studies checked, an unresolved V gene covers under half of the shortfall, and the cause of the remainder is unknown. For this sample there are around 90,000 clones; roughly 84% appear just once. Together, the top ten hold around 10% of the sample. The sequencing input was PBMCs. Every receptor here comes from a young woman in good health and CMV-seropositive.

A few counts support this clone. The rearrangement links TRBV7-9 to TRBJ1-5; TRBD1 agrees at 8 bases. J was trimmed by 9 bases and V by 5 bases; bases with no gene match: 9. This CDR3 is 14 amino acids long. Germline values: CDR1 SEHNR, CDR2 FQNEAQ (reference sequence). The CDR3 loop is CASSPGQGLGPQHF. The CDR3 region has the DNA TGTGCCAGCAGCCCCGGACAGGGCTTAGGGCCCCAGCATTTT. Full variable domain (outside the CDR3, taken from reference TRBV7-9 and TRBJ1-5): DTGVSQNPRHKITKRGQNVTFRCDPISEHNRLYWYRQTLGQGPEFLTYFQNEAQLEKSRLLSDRFSAERPKGSFSTLEIQRTEQGDSAMYLCASSPGQGLGPQHFGDGTRLSIL.

The chain has TRBV4-1 and TRBJ1-4; TRBD1 is a possible D gene (5 bases). The germline V gene encodes CDR1 MGHRA and CDR2 YSYEKL. CDR3 length: 14 amino acids. The V and J ends lost 4 bases and 11 bases respectively, with 17 bases between them. Here the CDR3 reads CASSPEQDRGKLFF. CDR3 nucleotide sequence: TGCGCCAGCAGCCCGGAACAGGATCGGGGGAAACTGTTTTTT.